This T cell receptor beta chain was profiled in a study of identical twins. Findings and caveats of the study: Within beta out-of-frame sequences, the excess sharing observed between twins was weaker. The abundant beta clonotypes from cord blood had fewer insertions, and memory repertoires had none of this.

This clonotype showed up many times. Antigen specificity is unknown. Germline and junction disagree at one end, which may indicate a read error. TCRdb passed the 5' RACE reads through MiXCR, listing each CDR3 protein once. The data hold about 660,000 distinct CDR3 sequences, with 8.5% to 9% observed a single time. The same sample was also used in a study of yellow fever vaccine responses in identical twins.

The sample was PBMCs. The TCR was taken from a young woman in good health.

The CDR3 sequence: CQQGGQPQHF. CDR3 nucleotides: TGCCAACAGGGCGGTCAGCCCCAGCATTTT. The V gene is TRBV12-3 or TRBV12-4, the J gene TRBJ1-5; perhaps TRBD1 as D (6 bases). CDR3 length equals 10 residues.